This T cell receptor (beta chain) was sequenced in a study of PD-1 blockade in classical Hodgkin lymphoma. General study points: CD4+ but not CD8+ TCR diversity rose significantly by C4D1. Newly diagnosed patients reportedly trailed healthy donors in baseline TCR diversity.

TCRdb keeps only in-frame clones here, not all; method: immunoSEQ multiplex PCR. The data show roughly 12,000 clones, 70% to 90% seen once. Turning to this clone: Its specificity is not known.

As for time point: cycle 4 day 1 (C4D1), after five to seven weeks of nivolumab. Each of the patients experienced relapse following autologous stem cell transplantation, and their brentuximab vedotin exposure differed. The investigators isolated CD8+ T cells from thawed PBMCs using magnetic negative selection. Looked up from germline, CDR1 is SGHAT and CDR2 is FQNNGV. The V gene lost 3 bases and the J gene lost 0 bases, with 14 bases spanning the gap. This CDR3 region has 16 residues. The source of this sequence is a human donor with classical Hodgkin lymphoma. The donor label of this sample is uncertain. The specimen was CD8+ T cells from blood, collected before the fourth cycle of nivolumab. The genes are TRBV11-2 and TRBJ1-1; D is undetermined. The CDR3 DNA sequence: TGTGCCAGCAGCTTTCCGGTGACGGGTTTGAACACTGAAGCTTTCTTT. It translates to CASSFPVTGLNTEAFF. Looking up the rest from reference TRBV11-2 and TRBJ1-1 gives the full variable domain: EAGVAQSPRYKIIEKRQSVAFWCNPISGHATLYWYQQILGQGPKLLIQFQNNGVVDDSQLPKDRFSAERLKGVDSTLKIQPAKLEDSAVYLCASSFPVTGLNTEAFFGQGTRLTVV.